The 24 T cell receptor beta chains given below trace back to one sample, sequenced in a study of shared clonotypes between healthy human individuals. The method was immunoSEQ multiplex PCR; TCRdb's version includes in-frame clones alone and lacks a portion of them. Of 2,500,000 or so clones in the sample, 90% to 95% were seen once. The material sequenced was naive CD4+ T cells sorted from blood. Subset here: CD45RA+ positively selected. All receptors derive from a young man in good health.

Only one count was recorded for this clone. The chain couples TRBV11-2 to TRBJ1-2, with 7 bases that match TRBD1. The CDR3 has 14 residues. The junction had 5 bases not matched to a gene; V was cut back by 5 bases and J by 2 bases. Germline V gene sequence: CDR1 SGHAT, CDR2 FQNNGV. CDR3 nucleotides: TGTGCCAGCAGCCCCGGGACAGCAAACTATGGCTACACCTTC. It codes for CASSPGTANYGYTF.

CDR3 sequence (DNA): TGTGCCAGCAGTCCCCGCCCCGTCCCCTATGGCTACACCTTC. Encoded protein: CASSPRPVPYGYTF. The chain carries TRBV27 and TRBJ1-2, with no clear D. Trimming stripped 5 bases from V and 4 bases from J, with 14 bases between. Germline assignment: CDR1 MNHEY and CDR2 SMNVEV (reference sequence). The CDR3 sequence is 14 residues long.

The genes are TRBV7-2 and TRBJ2-3; tentative D call: TRBD2 (6 bases). Trimming pared 8 bases from V and 3 bases from J, leaving 18 bases between. The germline V gene has CDR1 SGHTA and CDR2 FQGNSA. The CDR3 has 15 amino acids. For the CDR3, the DNA is TGTGCCAGCTCTTCGGGGGAGTGGAGGACAGATACGCAGTATTTT. The encoded protein is CASSSGEWRTDTQYF.

The V and J genes are TRBV6-5 and TRBJ2-7; a possible D gene is TRBD2 (5 bases). In germline, CDR1 is MNHEY, CDR2 SVGAGI. The CDR3 length is 16 residues. Trimming removed 2 bases at V and 1 base at J, with 15 bases between. The CDR3 region is CASSYSFSGYSYEQYF. DNA of the CDR3: TGTGCCAGCAGTTACAGTTTCAGCGGCTATTCCTACGAGCAGTACTTC.

This rearrangement joins TRBV7-2 to TRBJ1-4; 9 nucleotides match TRBD1. CDR3 length: 15 amino acids. Trimming at V came to 1 base and at J to 8 bases, leaving 5 bases not matched to a gene. CDR1 and CDR2 from the germline V gene are SGHTA and FQGNSA. This CDR3 is CASSLGDRVSEKLFF. DNA of the CDR3: TGTGCCAGCAGCTTAGGGGACAGGGTCTCCGAAAAACTGTTTTTT. Full variable domain (remainder filled in from reference TRBV7-2 and TRBJ1-4): GAGVSQSPSNKVTEKGKDVELRCDPISGHTALYWYRQSLGQGLEFLIYFQGNSAPDKSGLPSDRFSAERTGGSVSTLTIQRTQQEDSAVYLCASSLGDRVSEKLFFGSGTQLSVL.

The rearrangement links TRBV5-5 to TRBJ1-1; 8 nucleotides align to TRBD1. After removal of 2 bases from V and 8 bases from J, the junction contained 5 bases not matched to a gene. CDR3 length: 13 residues. Germline V gene sequence: CDR1 SGHKS, CDR2 YYEKEE (reference sequence). The CDR3, as DNA: TGTGCCAGCAGCTTCTGGACAGGGACCGAAGCTTTCTTT. Its protein product is CASSFWTGTEAFF.

This sequence joins TRBV14 and TRBJ2-7, with 11 bases identical to TRBD2. Germline values: CDR1 SGHDN, CDR2 FVKESK. The CDR3 is 17 amino acids. J gave up 0 bases and V 6 bases, and 10 bases lay outside the gene matches. CDR3: CASSPRLAGPSSYEQYF. The CDR3 nucleotides are TGTGCCAGCAGTCCTCGACTAGCGGGGCCGAGCTCCTACGAGCAGTACTTC.

The CDR3 protein is CASSMDSYEQYF. The CDR3, as DNA: TGTGCCAGCAGCATGGACAGTTACGAGCAGTACTTC. The J gene is TRBJ2-7, the V gene TRBV5-4, with a weak D call TRBD1 (6 bases). Looked up from germline, CDR1 is SGHNT and CDR2 is YYREEE (reference sequence). V lost 4 bases, J lost 4 bases, and 9 bases lay in between. CDR3 size: 12 residues. Together with reference TRBV5-4 and TRBJ2-7, the CDR3 gives the full variable domain: ETGVTQSPTHLIKTRGQQVTLRCSSQSGHNTVSWYQQALGQGPQFIFQYYREEENGRGNFPPRFSGLQFPNYSSELNVNALELDDSALYLCASSMDSYEQYFGPGTRLTVT.

A remark on this clone: This sample also contains other DNA sequences that code for the same CDR3. This chain links TRBV5-4 with TRBJ2-6, with no clear D. Germline V gives CDR1 SGHNT, CDR2 YYREEE (reference sequence). V lost 1 base and J 4 bases, leaving 9 bases between the germline ends. CDR3 size: 15 residues. The CDR3 region has the DNA TGTGCCAGCAGCTTGCCGGGTTCCGGGGCCAACGTCCTGACTTTC. Translated: CASSLPGSGANVLTF.

V gene TRBV7-2 combines with J gene TRBJ1-1; D is unclear. The CDR3 extends over 14 amino acids. The germline V gene has CDR1 SGHTA and CDR2 FQGNSA. Trimming removed 2 bases from V and 6 bases from J, with 13 bases in between. The CDR3 coding sequence is TGTGCCAGCAGCTTACGGAGCGATAGGGCTGAAGCTTTCTTT. Residues: CASSLRSDRAEAFF.

This clone was found once. The chain uses TRBV9 and TRBJ1-5, with a possible D match to TRBD1 (6 bases). V lost 0 bases to trimming and J lost 6 bases, with 10 bases between them. CDR1 is SGDLS, CDR2 YYNGEE, per germline. The CDR3 length is 14 residues. The CDR3 spells CASSVGGGVQPQHF. The CDR3 DNA is TGTGCCAGCAGCGTAGGGGGGGGCGTTCAGCCCCAGCATTTT.

This rearrangement joins TRBV30 to TRBJ2-5; 7 bases fit TRBD2. The CDR3 contains 16 residues. Germline values: CDR1 GTSNPN, CDR2 SVGIG (reference sequence). V shed 2 bases and J 1 base; nucleotides not matched to a gene: 10. CDR3: CAWSSRGGALQETQYF. In nucleotides, the CDR3 is TGTGCCTGGAGTTCCCGGGGAGGGGCCCTCCAAGAGACCCAGTACTTC.

The chain is built from TRBV30 and TRBJ2-7; TRBD2 agrees at 7 bases. Germline V gives CDR1 GTSNPN, CDR2 SVGIG (reference sequence). CDR3 length: 18 amino acids. The V and J ends lost 2 bases and 0 bases, in that order; junction bases with no gene match: 16. CDR3 DNA: TGTGCCTGGAGTCGGAGCGGACTAGTTTTGGGAAGCTCCTACGAGCAGTACTTC. This translates into CAWSRSGLVLGSSYEQYF.

The chain combines TRBV2 with TRBJ1-3; D perhaps matches TRBD1 (6 bases). CDR1 and CDR2 from the germline V gene are SNHLY and FYNNEI. V gave up 8 bases and J gave up 4 bases, with 15 bases separating them. This CDR3 is built from 14 residues. In DNA, the CDR3 is TGTGCCAGCCGCCCCGAGACAGGAGGAAACACCATATATTTT. This translates into CASRPETGGNTIYF.

The table lists this clone with a count of one. The chain carries TRBV25-1 and TRBJ1-1; D is possibly TRBD1 (5 bases). The CDR3 runs 13 residues. The germline V gene encodes CDR1 MGHDK and CDR2 SYGVNS. Trimming pared 2 bases from V and 4 bases from J, leaving 8 bases between. Here the CDR3 DNA reads TGTGCCAGCAGTGAACAGGGATTCACTGAAGCTTTCTTT. It yields the protein CASSEQGFTEAFF. The full variable domain, its missing parts supplied by reference TRBV25-1 and TRBJ1-1, is EADIYQTPRYLVIGTGKKITLECSQTMGHDKMYWYQQDPGMELHLIHYSYGVNSTEKGDLSSESTVSRIRTEHFPLTLESARPSHTSQYLCASSEQGFTEAFFGQGTRLTVV.

The chain joins TRBV30 to TRBJ2-1; D tentatively fits TRBD1 or TRBD2 (5 bases each). Trimming took 0 bases from V and 4 from J, leaving 10 bases between them. CDR3 length: 14 amino acids. Germline lookup yields CDR1 GTSNPN and CDR2 SVGIG (reference sequence). Written as DNA, the CDR3 is TGTGCCTGGAGTGTAGGGGACCGGTACAATGAGCAGTTCTTC. Residues: CAWSVGDRYNEQFF.

V gene TRBV5-6 combines with J gene TRBJ1-1; perhaps TRBD1 as D (6 bases). Trimming stripped 3 bases from V and 1 base from J, with 10 bases between. The CDR3 totals 14 residues. Per the germline V gene, CDR1 is SGHDT and CDR2 is YYEEEE. CDR3 sequence reads: CASSWGTRNTEAFF. In nucleotides, the CDR3 is TGTGCCAGCAGCTGGGGGACAAGGAACACTGAAGCTTTCTTT.

The chain is built from TRBV5-5 and TRBJ2-3, with D unresolved. V gave up 5 bases and J gave up 0 bases, with 7 bases separating them. The CDR3 spans 13 residues. CDR1 SGHKS and CDR2 YYEKEE come from the germline V gene (reference sequence). The CDR3 sequence: CASRTTSTDTQYF. The CDR3 nucleotides read TGTGCCAGCAGGACAACTAGCACAGATACGCAGTATTTT.

V is TRBV19 and J is TRBJ2-7; TRBD1 is a possible D gene (6 bases). Trimming took 3 bases from V and 2 from J, leaving 14 bases between them. CDR1 and CDR2 (germline): LNHDA, SQIVND (reference sequence). This CDR3 has 15 amino acids. CDR3 sequence reads: CASSIGPGTTYEQYF. In nucleotides, the CDR3 is TGTGCCAGTAGTATTGGACCCGGGACAACCTACGAGCAGTACTTC.

The chain carries TRBV4-1 and TRBJ2-7; the match to TRBD1 covers 7 bases. This CDR3 comprises 14 residues. Germline CDR1 is MGHRA and CDR2 is YSYEKL. V lost 1 base to trimming and J lost 2 bases; unmatched junction nucleotides: 2. The CDR3 DNA sequence: TGCGCCAGCAGCCAAGGAGACAGGGCCTACGAGCAGTACTTC. Amino acids: CASSQGDRAYEQYF.

The rearrangement joins TRBV30 to TRBJ1-6; 7 nucleotides line up with TRBD1. The CDR3 consists of 15 residues. Germline CDR1 GTSNPN, CDR2 SVGIG (reference sequence). Trimming cost V 0 bases and J 10 bases; bases outside gene matches: 9. The CDR3 DNA is TGTGCCTGGAGTGTATTAAAGACAGGGACGTCACCCCTCCACTTT. It translates to CAWSVLKTGTSPLHF.

The rearrangement links TRBV7-9 to TRBJ2-1, with TRBD2 matching over 14 bases. V was clipped by 2 bases and J by 6 bases; unmatched bases: 6. CDR1 is SEHNR, CDR2 FQNEAQ, per germline (reference sequence). The CDR3 length is 17 residues. CDR3 sequence: CASSLPPGLAGANEQFF. The CDR3 nucleotides are TGTGCCAGCAGCTTACCACCGGGACTAGCGGGAGCCAATGAGCAGTTCTTC.

The rearrangement uses TRBV18 and TRBJ2-2; D gene unclear. The CDR3 sequence is 16 residues long. Looked up from germline, CDR1 is KGHSH and CDR2 is LQKENI. Trimming stripped 4 bases from V and 4 bases from J, with 16 bases between. The CDR3 is CASSRTGPPGTGELFF. In DNA form, the CDR3 reads TGTGCCAGCTCACGGACGGGCCCCCCGGGCACCGGGGAGCTGTTTTTT. Based on the CDR3 plus reference TRBV18 and TRBJ2-2, the full variable domain is NAGVMQNPRHLVRRRGQEARLRCSPMKGHSHVYWYRQLPEEGLKFMVYLQKENIIDESGMPKERFSAEFPKEGPSILRIQQVVRGDSAAYFCASSRTGPPGTGELFFGEGSRLTVL.

The chain employs TRBV27 and TRBJ1-4; 7 bases are shared with TRBD1. The junction had 8 bases not matched to a gene; V was cut back by 6 bases and J by 7 bases. Per germline, CDR1 MNHEY and CDR2 SMNVEV (reference sequence). The CDR3 spans 14 residues. This CDR3 is CASSPFQGVEKLFF. The DNA of the CDR3 is TGTGCCAGCAGCCCTTTTCAGGGGGTTGAAAAACTGTTTTTT.